This T cell receptor (beta chain) appears in the sequencing data of a study of CXCR3-negative and CXCR3-positive naive CD8 T cells (dated 2019 in TCRdb). Turning to the overall study: In total, 130 million to 150 million TRB reads were obtained, or roughly 1.5 +/- 0.3 million reads per library. Data from 11 donors, pooled across two independent experiments, went into the diversity and physicochemical repertoire analyses. For the TRBV-TRBJ cluster analysis, the naive subsets came from 5 or 6 donors, while the memory cells came from 3 donors. The investigation overall reported the following: Compared with CXCR3-negative naive cells, CXCR3-positive naive cells had TRB CDR3s with higher hydrophobicity (lower Kidera factor 4), lower energy, and higher strength and volume indices. Because surface CD5, which is linked to self-reactivity in mice, was comparable between the naive subsets, TCR interaction strength was also inferred from TRB CDR3 physicochemical properties. Comparably high repertoire diversity was found in both naive subsets, whereas much lower repertoire diversity was found in memory CD8+ T cells. Similar TRBV-TRBJ usage was shown by naive CXCR3-negative and CXCR3-positive cells from the same donor, whereas distinct patterns were shown by memory cells. CXCR3 expression partially decreased after cryopreservation, so most assays used freshly isolated PBMCs.

Instrument on record: NextSeq 550. The Human TCR Profiling Kit (MiLaboratory) was used to make UMI-labeled 5' RACE TRB cDNA libraries. The full amount of extracted RNA was used for cDNA synthesis, and the full amount of resulting cDNA was used for PCR amplification. Libraries were prepared in parallel with an identical number of PCR cycles. The authors processed their data as follows. With a minimum of two reads required per UMI, MIGEC and MiXCR pulled out about 52,000 +/- 9,100 unique UMI-labeled TRB cDNA molecules from each library. An average of around 40,000 +/- 10,000 functional in-frame TRB CDR3 nucleotide clonotypes without stop codons was found per library. After each sample was downsampled to 5000 UMI-labeled TRB molecules, VDJtools was used to calculate diversity metrics such as normalized Shannon-Wiener and Chao1. VDJtools computed clonotype-size-weighted physicochemical properties of the central five CDR3 residues: interaction energy, strength, volume and Kidera factor 4. The reads underwent TCRdb reprocessing, giving one record for each CDR3 protein sequence and no DNA. In this record, the V and J calls reflect TCRdb's handling and not the investigators' own analysis. This sample's table has entries for about 150,000 distinct CDR3 sequences. The ten largest make up about 0.48% of the sample.

As to this clonotype: There is no known antigen for this receptor.

Each CD8+ T cell subset was flow-sorted in triplicate, with roughly 330,000 cells per subset placed directly into RLT lysis buffer. To keep memory contaminants out, a stringent definition of naive CD8+ T cells was applied: CD45RO-CCR7+CD27+CD95-. Using standard density gradient centrifugation, peripheral blood mononuclear cells were isolated from buffy coats. Naive CXCR3-negative and CXCR3-positive CD8+ T cells were flow-sorted on a FACSAria III. Total RNA was extracted from sorted cells with an RNeasy Mini Kit. The CDR3 goes from the cysteine to the phenylalanine over 14 residues. No nucleotide data were recorded. As encoded in the germline V gene, CDR1 is SNHLY while CDR2 is FYNNEI.

The clonotype originates from a human donor in good health. Some clones in this sample may be carry-over from other donors' samples. The chain is made from TRBV2 and TRBJ2-3. Sequencing was done on a sample of naive CXCR3+ CD8+ T cells from blood. The sample's cell subset or site, from its label and the paper: CD45RO-CCR7+CD27+CD95- naive CD8+ T cells expressing CXCR3 (TNR3+). The CDR3 region has the sequence CASSDPWGTDTQYF.